This TCR beta chain originates from a study of cytomegalovirus exposure and HLA in healthy donors. Study outcomes and limitations: The authors later found TCR association rates varying by HLA locus, with DRB1 most and HLA-C fewest. Later genetic work tied a missense DCLRE1C variant to beta-chain V and J trimming. Common viral pathogens seemed to be connected with several of the most significant clusters, according to a later analysis.

The PCR had 60 Vbeta and 13 Jbeta primers. Sequencing was performed with immunoSEQ multiplex PCR; in TCRdb, only in-frame clones are kept and a portion is missing. Of 150,000 to 200,000 clones listed, more than 75% are singletons. As regards this clone: Its antigen is unknown.

The V gene's germline CDR1 is SGHAT and CDR2 FQNNGV. V dropped 5 bases and J dropped 6 bases, with 19 bases sitting between them. This CDR3 spans 16 amino acids. Sequencing was carried out using PBMCs. The chain links TRBV11-2 to TRBJ1-4, with TRBD1 as a possible D gene (6 bases). The receptor was isolated from a woman aged 45-65 years in good health and CMV-seronegative. DNA of the CDR3: TGTGCCAGCAGCCGAAGCCCCAGGGGACGGGATGAAAAACTGTTTTTT. Its translation is CASSRSPRGRDEKLFF.